This T cell receptor beta chain appears in the sequencing data of a study of T cell responses to AZD1222 COVID-19 vaccine. Looking at the study overall: Combined were second doses at about 4 or about 12 weeks. Broader study findings: Baseline seropositivity occurred in only a handful of AZD1222 recipients. Repertoire sampling was restricted to post-peak T cell response timepoints. Once two AZD1222 doses were given, Spike-specific TCR breadth and depth went up.

About this clone itself: What it binds is unknown.

Some clones are missing from TCRdb's copy, which holds only in-frame ones; the method was immunoSEQ multiplex PCR. The sample yields about 110,000 clones, about nine tenths seen once. Trimming took 2 bases from V and 3 from J, leaving 10 bases between them. Germline-derived CDR1 and CDR2 are MDHEN and SYDVKM. The CDR3 is made up of 15 amino acids. This TCR was recovered from an adult in good health. V gene TRBV28 combines with J gene TRBJ2-2, with D possibly TRBD2 on 5 matching bases. The material was peripheral blood, obtained on day 0 of AZD1222 vaccination. For the CDR3, the DNA is TGTGCCAGCAGTTTAGCGAGGCGGGACACCGGGGAGCTGTTTTTT. This gives the protein CASSLARRDTGELFF.